Presented here are 26 T cell receptor beta chains from one specimen sequenced in a study of T cell responses to AZD1222 COVID-19 vaccine. Clones were read by immunoSEQ multiplex PCR, and TCRdb kept only the in-frame ones, dropping some. The sample yields about 120,000 clones, 88% seen once. The sequencing used peripheral blood, collected on day 0 of AZD1222 vaccination. The receptors derive from an adult in good health.

This sequence joins TRBV3-1 (or the pseudogene TRBV3-2) and TRBJ1-2; D unresolved. CDR1 is LGHDT and CDR2 is YNNKEL in the germline V gene (reference sequence). Trimming left V 1 base short and J 8 bases short, with 8 bases between. This CDR3 has 12 amino acids. Here the CDR3 DNA reads TGTGCCAGCAGCCAAGCCCTGGGAGGCTACACCTTC. Protein: CASSQALGGYTF.

The chain uses TRBV12-3 or TRBV12-4 and TRBJ2-7; D gene ambiguous. Trimming took 3 bases from V and 0 from J, leaving 0 bases between them. The CDR3 sequence is 11 residues long. Here the CDR3 DNA reads TGTGCCAGCAGTTTCTCCTACGAGCAGTACTTC. Its protein is CASSFSYEQYF.

The rearrangement links TRBV6-5 to TRBJ2-7, with D possibly matching TRBD2 (5 bases). Per germline, CDR1 MNHEY and CDR2 SVGAGI. The CDR3 has 14 residues. Trimming stripped 7 bases from V and 4 bases from J, with 17 bases between. CDR3 in DNA: TGTGCCAGCAAGACCCTAGCAGATACATACGAGCAGTACTTC. Translating it yields CASKTLADTYEQYF.

This clone was seen more than once but under ten times. The chain recombines TRBV30 with TRBJ2-1; D unresolved. Trimming shortened V by 2 bases and J by 6 bases, and 11 bases separated the two germline ends. CDR3 size: 13 residues. From germline, CDR1 is GTSNPN and CDR2 SVGIG (reference sequence). As DNA, the CDR3 is TGTGCCTGGAGTCTGGACCTAAGCAATGAGCAGTTCTTC. As protein: CAWSLDLSNEQFF.

This clone was detected once. The chain is built from TRBV5-1 and TRBJ2-7, with TRBD2 as a possible D gene (6 bases). Germline V CDR1 and CDR2: SGHRS, YFSETQ. The length of the CDR3 is 17 residues. Deletions cut 4 bases from V and 1 base from J, with 21 bases between. CDR3 coding DNA: TGCGCCAGCAGCCTAGACGGGAGTATCCAGTCTTCCTACGAGCAGTACTTC. This sequence encodes CASSLDGSIQSSYEQYF.

This clone was observed a few times. This rearrangement joins TRBV28 to TRBJ1-5; D unresolved. Trimming took off 5 bases at V and 7 bases at J, with 15 bases between the two ends. CDR3 length: 14 amino acids. The germline gives CDR1 MDHEN, CDR2 SYDVKM. The DNA for the CDR3 is TGTGCCAGCAGTGCTTACAAGATCGGACAGCCCCAGCATTTT. It encodes CASSAYKIGQPQHF.

CDR3 in amino acids: CASSSGLYLTDTQYF. The DNA for the CDR3 is TGTGCCAGCAGCTCGGGCCTATACCTCACAGATACGCAGTATTTT. The chain couples TRBV7-9 to TRBJ2-3; D is unclear. CDR3 size: 15 residues. Per germline, CDR1 SEHNR and CDR2 FQNEAQ (reference sequence). Trimming took 4 bases from V and 2 from J, leaving 13 bases between them.

V usage is TRBV28 and J usage is TRBJ2-5; D is ambiguous. CDR1 is MDHEN, CDR2 SYDVKM, per germline. V was clipped by 6 bases and J by 5 bases, with 16 bases between them. The length of the CDR3 is 14 residues. The CDR3, as DNA: TGTGCCAGCAGCCCCTTCCGGGCGAGGGAGACCCAGTACTTC. This encodes CASSPFRARETQYF.

This clone has a single count. The chain combines TRBV9 with TRBJ2-2; D possibly matches TRBD1 or TRBD2 (5 bases each). This CDR3 comprises 16 residues. Trimming removed 0 bases at V and 2 bases at J, with 11 bases between. Looked up from germline, CDR1 is SGDLS and CDR2 is YYNGEE. CDR3 in amino acids: CASSVATGPNTGELFF. The CDR3 DNA reads as TGTGCCAGCAGCGTAGCTACGGGACCAAACACCGGGGAGCTGTTTTTT.

V and J are TRBV7-9 and TRBJ1-5; 9 bases align to TRBD1. Unmatched junction bases numbered 6, after V lost 5 bases and J lost 4 bases. The germline V gene has CDR1 SEHNR and CDR2 FQNEAQ (reference sequence). The CDR3 is 15 amino acids. In nucleotides, the CDR3 is TGTGCCAGCAGCCAGGGACAGGGTCTAAATCAGCCCCAGCATTTT. Translating it yields CASSQGQGLNQPQHF.

This clone was detected only once. The chain links TRBV11-2 to TRBJ1-6, with 8 bases identical to TRBD1. V shed 2 bases, J shed 8 bases, and the junction held 2 bases outside the gene matches. The germline gives CDR1 SGHAT, CDR2 FQNNGV. This CDR3 is built from 14 residues. The CDR3 DNA sequence: TGTGCCAGCAGCTTAACAGGGGGGTATTCACCCCTCCACTTT. It translates to CASSLTGGYSPLHF.

The V and J genes are TRBV7-9 and TRBJ2-7; weak D call: TRBD2 (6 bases). The germline V gene encodes CDR1 SEHNR and CDR2 FQNEAQ (reference sequence). V was trimmed by 3 bases and J by 6 bases, leaving 15 bases between them. The CDR3 runs to 14 residues. The CDR3 DNA follows: TGTGCCAGCAGCTTGATCGGGGGAGGTGGCGAGCAGTACTTC. It is translated as CASSLIGGGGEQYF.

V gene TRBV12-3 or TRBV12-4 combines with J gene TRBJ1-4, with D perhaps matching TRBD1 (5 bases). V lost 5 bases and J lost 6, with 10 bases in between. The CDR3 totals 13 residues. The CDR3 sequence: CASSPWGDEKLFF. As DNA, the CDR3 is TGTGCCAGCAGTCCATGGGGGGATGAAAAACTGTTTTTT.

The chain recombines TRBV10-3 with TRBJ1-1, with TRBD1 as a possible D gene (6 bases). V lost 11 bases and J 1 base, leaving 11 bases between the germline ends. This CDR3 region has 12 residues. Germline CDR1 reads ENHRY; CDR2 reads SYGVKD. CDR3 coding DNA: TGTGCCTCAGGGGCTACGAACACTGAAGCTTTCTTT. This translates into CASGATNTEAFF.

The chain carries TRBV4-1 and TRBJ2-7; D is uncertain. Germline loops: CDR1 MGHRA, CDR2 YSYEKL. The CDR3 sequence is 14 residues long. V was cut by 0 bases and J by 1 base, with 7 bases left in between. The CDR3 nucleotides are TGCGCCAGCAGCCAAGATGGGGTTTCCTACGAGCAGTACTTC. Amino acid sequence: CASSQDGVSYEQYF.

This CDR3 reads CATSQGIAEAFF. The CDR3 DNA sequence: TGTGCCACCTCACAGGGTATAGCTGAAGCTTTCTTT. The rearrangement uses TRBV10-3 and TRBJ1-1; D perhaps matches TRBD1 (6 bases). The CDR3 sequence is 12 residues long. Germline CDR1 is ENHRY and CDR2 is SYGVKD. Trimming took 10 bases from V and 6 from J, leaving 15 bases between them.

The chain links TRBV19 to TRBJ1-2; D is undetermined. CDR1 is LNHDA and CDR2 is SQIVND in the germline V gene (reference sequence). This CDR3 is 12 amino acids long. V shed 4 bases and J shed 4 bases, with 7 bases lying between them. CDR3 region: CASSSSGYGYTF. CDR3 DNA sequence: TGTGCCAGTAGTAGCAGTGGCTATGGCTACACCTTC. The full variable domain, completed using reference TRBV19 and TRBJ1-2, is DGGITQSPKYLFRKEGQNVTLSCEQNLNHDAMYWYRQDPGQGLRLIYYSQIVNDFQKGDIAEGYSVSREKKESFPLTVTSAQKNPTAFYLCASSSSGYGYTFGSGTRLTVV.

The CDR3 protein is CASAVGIYGYTF. The DNA of the CDR3 is TGTGCCAGCGCCGTAGGGATCTATGGCTACACCTTC. The chain employs TRBV12-3 or TRBV12-4 and TRBJ1-2; D is ambiguous. With 8 bases removed from V and 4 bases from J, the gap between germline ends came to 11 bases. This CDR3 is built from 12 residues.

The J gene is TRBJ2-3, the V gene TRBV5-1, with TRBD1 matching over 7 bases. Per the germline V gene, CDR1 is SGHRS and CDR2 is YFSETQ. Unmatched junction bases numbered 3, after V lost 1 base and J lost 1 base. The CDR3 is 15 residues long. The CDR3 protein is CASSLRTGGTDTQYF. Here the CDR3 DNA reads TGCGCCAGCAGCTTGCGGACAGGCGGCACAGATACGCAGTATTTT.

The chain combines TRBV6-5 with TRBJ1-6, with 9 nucleotides matching TRBD1. The V segment lost 2 bases and the J segment 4 bases; nucleotides outside the gene matches: 3. Germline-derived CDR1 and CDR2 are MNHEY and SVGAGI. CDR3 length equals 16 residues. The CDR3 DNA reads as TGTGCCAGCAGTTACGGAGGACAGGGGTATAATTCACCCCTCCACTTT. The encoded protein is CASSYGGQGYNSPLHF.

This clone was detected a few times. The rearrangement uses TRBV7-8 and TRBJ1-1, with 9 bases that match TRBD1. Germline values: CDR1 SGHVS, CDR2 FQNEAQ. The trim removed 5 bases at V and 11 bases at J, leaving 18 bases unmatched. This CDR3 is built from 16 residues. The CDR3 sequence is CASSRFENRGHRGAFF. The CDR3 coding sequence is TGTGCCAGCAGCCGTTTCGAAAACAGGGGGCATAGGGGGGCTTTCTTT.

The V and J genes are TRBV6-1 and TRBJ1-3; D is ambiguous. The V gene's germline CDR1 is MNHNS and CDR2 SASEGT. V lost 0 bases and J 4 bases, leaving 10 bases between the germline ends. The CDR3 totals 15 residues. The CDR3 nucleotides are TGTGCCAGCAGTGAAGCGTCGGTATCCGGAAACACCATATATTTT. This codes for CASSEASVSGNTIYF.

The rearrangement joins TRBV28 to TRBJ2-1; TRBD2 aligns across 9 bases. With 3 bases clipped from V and 3 bases from J, the junction kept 9 bases outside the gene matches. CDR3 size: 17 residues. CDR1 is MDHEN and CDR2 is SYDVKM in the germline V gene. The CDR3 DNA follows: TGTGCCAGCAGTTTGTTGCATGGTAGCGGGAGCTACAATGAGCAGTTCTTC. Translated, it gives CASSLLHGSGSYNEQFF.

This chain links TRBV28 with TRBJ1-4; 7 nucleotides line up with TRBD1. CDR3 length equals 16 residues. Germline-derived CDR1 and CDR2 are MDHEN and SYDVKM. The V gene end was trimmed by 5 bases and the J gene end by 7 bases; junction bases not matched to a gene: 13. In DNA form, the CDR3 reads TGTGCCAGCAGTGAAACAACAGGGGCCAAGGGTGAAAAACTGTTTTTT. Translation: CASSETTGAKGEKLFF.

This chain links TRBV14 with TRBJ2-1; D is ambiguous. V was cut by 1 base and J by 6 bases, with 7 bases left in between. Per germline, CDR1 SGHDN and CDR2 FVKESK. This CDR3 is 13 amino acids long. CDR3 protein: CASSQGEVNEQFF. The CDR3 DNA reads as TGTGCCAGCAGCCAAGGAGAGGTCAATGAGCAGTTCTTC.

Here the CDR3 reads CSASGRTYNEQFF. DNA of the CDR3: TGCAGCGCCAGCGGGAGGACCTACAATGAGCAGTTCTTC. The chain uses TRBV29-1 and TRBJ2-1; 9 nucleotides match TRBD2. The V segment lost 7 bases and the J segment 2 bases; nucleotides outside the gene matches: 3. The CDR3 is 13 residues long. Germline CDR1 reads SQVTM; CDR2 reads ANQGSEA.